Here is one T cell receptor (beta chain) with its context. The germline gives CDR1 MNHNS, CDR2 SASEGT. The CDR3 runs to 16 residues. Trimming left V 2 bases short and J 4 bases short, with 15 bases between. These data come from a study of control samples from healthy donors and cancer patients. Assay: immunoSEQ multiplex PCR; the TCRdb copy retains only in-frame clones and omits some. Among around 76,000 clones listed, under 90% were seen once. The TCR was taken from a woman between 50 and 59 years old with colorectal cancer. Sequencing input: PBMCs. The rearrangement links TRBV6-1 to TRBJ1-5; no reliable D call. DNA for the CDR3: TGTGCCAGCAGTGAATTTGCAGGATCCACGAATCAGCCCCAGCATTTT. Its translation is CASSEFAGSTNQPQHF.